Sequencing of this T cell receptor beta chain was carried out in a study of CD8+CD57+ T cells in acquired aplastic anemia. Genomic DNA was employed as the template in profiling TCR beta VDJ and CDR3. Each CDR3 protein gets one entry after TCRdb re-called the reads with MiXCR. The sample carries 68,000 or so distinct CDR3 sequences, 50% to 55% recorded once. This CDR3 spans 16 amino acids. With 0 bases clipped from V and 1 base from J, the junction kept 4 bases outside the gene matches. Germline loops: CDR1 LGHDT, CDR2 YNNKEL (reference sequence). This clonotype was observed at least ten times. What it binds is unknown. Overall study results and limits: Patients did not significantly differ from controls in CD8+ Simpson's diversity.

The source is a human donor in good health, serving as a control. The V gene is TRBV3-1, the J gene TRBJ2-3; 7 bases agree with TRBD1. Sequenced sample: sorted CD4+, CD8+, or CD8+CD57+ T cells (not recorded which) from PBMCs. The CDR3 coding sequence is TGTGCCAGCAGCCAAGATAGCACAGGGGGCACAGATACGCAGTATTTT. This codes for CASSQDSTGGTDTQYF.